These 32 T cell receptor beta chains originate from one sample sequenced in a study of blood T cell repertoires in COVID-19. Generated by immunoSEQ multiplex PCR, the TCRdb table keeps only in-frame clones and is missing some. The data show approximately 220,000 clones, about 86% seen once. Sequenced material: PBMCs or T cells enriched from blood (not recorded which). The source of these receptors is a woman in her twenties or thirties who had been exposed to COVID-19.

The gene calls are TRBV29-1 and TRBJ2-7; 8 bases fit TRBD1. Trimming removed 5 bases from V and 7 bases from J; junction bases left unmatched: 10. From germline, CDR1 is SQVTM and CDR2 ANQGSEA. The CDR3 has 13 residues. CDR3 sequence: CSVRVQGAGEQYF. Here the CDR3 DNA reads TGCAGCGTTCGGGTTCAGGGGGCGGGGGAGCAGTACTTC.

The genes are TRBV6-6 and TRBJ1-6, with 8 positions matching TRBD1. This CDR3 contains 15 residues. Germline CDR1 reads MNHNY; CDR2 reads SVGAGI (reference sequence). The V segment lost 0 bases and the J segment 10 bases; nucleotides outside the gene matches: 5. CDR3 DNA: TGTGCCAGCAGTTACTCCGGACAGGGCAGGTCACCCCTCCACTTT. Its translation is CASSYSGQGRSPLHF.

V usage is TRBV11-2 and J usage is TRBJ2-2, with 9 bases matching TRBD1. J gave up 5 bases and V 4 bases, and 5 bases lay outside the gene matches. CDR1 is SGHAT, CDR2 FQNNGV, per germline. CDR3 length equals 15 residues. The DNA for the CDR3 is TGTGCCAGCAGCTCGCGACAGGGGGGAACCGGGGAGCTGTTTTTT. Translation gives CASSSRQGGTGELFF.

The genes are TRBV7-9 and TRBJ2-1, with 8 bases lining up with TRBD1. The V gene's germline CDR1 is SEHNR and CDR2 FQNEAQ (reference sequence). The CDR3 totals 16 residues. Trimming cost V 0 bases and J 7 bases; bases outside gene matches: 8. In DNA form, the CDR3 reads TGTGCCAGCAGCTTAGCTGGACAGGGAAAGAATAATGAGCAGTTCTTC. Its protein is CASSLAGQGKNNEQFF.

A single count supports this clone. This rearrangement joins TRBV7-8 to TRBJ2-3; 8 bases are shared with TRBD2. In germline, CDR1 is SGHVS, CDR2 FQNEAQ. CDR3 size: 18 residues. V shed 5 bases, J shed 0 bases, and the junction held 13 bases outside the gene matches. The CDR3 nucleotides read TGTGCCAGCAGCCAACCCCGGGGGGGTTTTTATAGCACAGATACGCAGTATTTT. Its translation is CASSQPRGGFYSTDTQYF. Looking up the rest from reference TRBV7-8 and TRBJ2-3 gives the full variable domain: GAGVSQSPRYKVAKRGQDVALRCDPISGHVSLFWYQQALGQGPEFLTYFQNEAQLDKSGLPSDRFFAERPEGSVSTLKIQRTQQEDSAVYLCASSQPRGGFYSTDTQYFGPGTRLTVL.

The table lists this clone with a count of one. The V call is TRBV5-6, the J call TRBJ2-7, with no clear D. There are 14 residues in the CDR3. V was clipped by 1 base and J by 3 bases, with 11 bases between them. The germline CDR1 and CDR2 sequences are SGHDT and YYEEEE. The CDR3 is CASSLIEEIYEQYF. In DNA form, the CDR3 reads TGTGCCAGCAGCTTGATAGAGGAAATCTACGAGCAGTACTTC.

The gene calls are TRBV5-6 and TRBJ2-7; 7 positions agree with TRBD1. Trimming at V came to 4 bases and at J to 2 bases, leaving 6 bases not matched to a gene. There are 14 residues in the CDR3. CDR1 and CDR2 from the germline V gene are SGHDT and YYEEEE. This CDR3 reads CASSPWTGPYEQYF. The DNA of the CDR3 is TGTGCCAGCAGCCCGTGGACAGGTCCCTACGAGCAGTACTTC.

This chain uses TRBV2 with TRBJ1-2; D gene uncertain. The CDR3 is 12 amino acids. V lost 4 bases and J lost 4, with 7 bases in between. Germline V gene lookup returns CDR1 SNHLY and CDR2 FYNNEI. For the CDR3, the DNA is TGTGCCAGCAGTGCAATCCCCTATGGCTACACCTTC. Protein: CASSAIPYGYTF.

CDR3 sequence reads: CASSTPSGLNTGELFF. The CDR3 bases are TGTGCCAGCAGCACCCCTAGCGGGTTGAACACCGGGGAGCTGTTTTTT. J is TRBJ2-2 and V is TRBV9; TRBD2 matches 8 bases. Germline V lookup: CDR1 SGDLS, CDR2 YYNGEE. Trimming took 4 bases from V and 1 from J; bases not matched to a gene: 6. The CDR3 is 16 residues long.

This sequence joins TRBV6-1 and TRBJ1-2, with TRBD1 matching 7 bases. The V and J ends lost 2 bases and 4 bases, in that order; junction bases with no gene match: 10. The CDR3 length is 16 residues. In germline, CDR1 is MNHNS, CDR2 SASEGT. The CDR3 DNA sequence: TGTGCCAGCAGTGAACGGACCAGACAGGGCACCTATGGCTACACCTTC. Its protein product is CASSERTRQGTYGYTF.

V usage is TRBV6-5 and J usage is TRBJ2-2; a possible D gene is TRBD2 (6 bases). V was pared by 6 bases and J by 4 bases, with 15 bases between. CDR1 MNHEY and CDR2 SVGAGI come from the germline V gene. This CDR3 comprises 15 residues. CDR3 bases: TGTGCCAGCAGAGGGGCACTCGGGGGCACCGGGGAGCTGTTTTTT. Amino acids: CASRGALGGTGELFF.

This clone was seen only once. The rearrangement uses TRBV5-1 and TRBJ1-1; D not resolved. This CDR3 spans 16 amino acids. CDR1 is SGHRS and CDR2 is YFSETQ in the germline V gene. Trimming cost V 7 bases and J 1 base, with 20 bases left between them. This chain's CDR3 is CASAHTDQNANTEAFF. CDR3 DNA: TGCGCCAGCGCTCATACCGATCAGAACGCGAACACTGAAGCTTTCTTT.

The rearrangement joins TRBV11-2 to TRBJ2-1, with 7 nucleotides matching TRBD2. The V gene's germline CDR1 is SGHAT and CDR2 FQNNGV. Losses at the gene ends were 2 bases for V and 4 bases for J; bases not matched to a gene: 2. This CDR3 comprises 14 residues. For the CDR3, the DNA is TGTGCCAGCAGCTTATGGGGGGGATACAATGAGCAGTTCTTC. This translates into CASSLWGGYNEQFF.

The chain is built from TRBV9 and TRBJ2-3; D is perhaps TRBD1 (6 bases). CDR3 size: 16 residues. The V and J ends lost 3 bases and 3 bases respectively, with 17 bases between them. From germline, CDR1 is SGDLS and CDR2 YYNGEE. The DNA of the CDR3 is TGTGCCAGCAGCGCAGGATACAGGGTTGAAACAGATACGCAGTATTTT. This sequence encodes CASSAGYRVETDTQYF.

This sequence joins TRBV5-1 and TRBJ1-2; D unresolved. V was shortened by 5 bases and J by 2 bases, with 16 bases between the two germline ends. CDR3 size: 15 residues. Germline V gene data show CDR1 as SGHRS and CDR2 as YFSETQ. CDR3 residues: CASRISENGNYGYTF. The CDR3 bases are TGCGCCAGCAGAATCTCAGAGAACGGGAACTATGGCTACACCTTC.

The V gene is TRBV3-1 (or the pseudogene TRBV3-2), the J gene TRBJ2-7; a possible D gene is TRBD1 (6 bases). Per the germline V gene, CDR1 is LGHDT and CDR2 is YNNKEL (reference sequence). CDR3 length: 18 amino acids. Trimming took off 0 bases at V and 1 base at J, with 19 bases between the two ends. The CDR3: CASSQDEGRGFESYEQYF. In DNA form, the CDR3 reads TGTGCCAGCAGCCAAGATGAGGGCAGGGGATTCGAGTCCTACGAGCAGTACTTC.

This chain links TRBV10-3 with TRBJ1-2; possible D gene TRBD1, 5 bases. V gave up 5 bases and J gave up 8 bases, with 18 bases separating them. This CDR3 contains 14 residues. Germline CDR1 and CDR2: ENHRY and SYGVKD. CDR3 nucleotide sequence: TGTGCCATCAGTTCACCGACAGTTTCCTGGGGCTACACCTTC. It encodes CAISSPTVSWGYTF.

The chain combines TRBV30 with TRBJ1-2, with D possibly being TRBD1 (6 bases). V dropped 2 bases and J dropped 3 bases, with 10 bases sitting between them. Germline values: CDR1 GTSNPN, CDR2 SVGIG (reference sequence). There are 13 residues in the CDR3. CDR3 sequence: CAWSRQEHYGYTF. The CDR3 coding sequence is TGTGCCTGGAGTAGACAGGAGCACTATGGCTACACCTTC.

V and J are TRBV19 and TRBJ1-6, with 7 bases lining up with TRBD1. CDR1 and CDR2 (germline): LNHDA, SQIVND (reference sequence). The CDR3 runs 15 residues. Trimming at V came to 3 bases and at J to 5 bases, leaving 4 bases not matched to a gene. The CDR3 bases are TGTGCCAGTAGTATCCCGGGACAGCATAATTCACCCCTCCACTTT. Its translation is CASSIPGQHNSPLHF.

This chain connects TRBV5-1 to TRBJ2-3; D uncertain. Germline lookup yields CDR1 SGHRS and CDR2 YFSETQ. This CDR3 contains 15 residues. Trimming removed 2 bases from V and 4 bases from J, with 14 bases in between. The CDR3 here is CASSLLASWADTQYF. CDR3 nucleotides: TGCGCCAGCAGCTTATTGGCTAGTTGGGCAGATACGCAGTATTTT.

CDR3 sequence: CASSLEAGGPDTQYF. Written as DNA, the CDR3 is TGTGCCAGCAGCTTGGAAGCGGGGGGCCCCGATACGCAGTATTTT. This rearrangement joins TRBV5-4 to TRBJ2-3; TRBD2 agrees at 9 bases. V shed 0 bases and J 6 bases; nucleotides not matched to a gene: 5. Germline CDR1 reads SGHNT; CDR2 reads YYREEE (reference sequence). CDR3 length equals 15 residues.

This clone was observed a single time. This rearrangement joins TRBV7-8 to TRBJ2-4; D unresolved. With 4 bases removed from V and 0 bases from J, the gap between germline ends came to 13 bases. From germline, CDR1 is SGHVS and CDR2 FQNEAQ. The CDR3 loop spans 16 amino acids. CDR3 amino acids: CASSSLPTLAKNIQYF. The CDR3 DNA sequence: TGTGCCAGCAGCTCCCTGCCGACTTTAGCCAAAAACATTCAGTACTTC.

In nucleotides, the CDR3 is TGTGCCAGTAGGACAGGGGTTTCACCCCTCCACTTT. It codes for CASRTGVSPLHF. This chain links TRBV19 with TRBJ1-6; 8 nucleotides align to TRBD1. Germline V gives CDR1 LNHDA, CDR2 SQIVND (reference sequence). Losses at the gene ends were 6 bases for V and 9 bases for J; bases not matched to a gene: 1. The CDR3 sequence is 12 residues long. Looking up the rest from reference TRBV19 and TRBJ1-6 gives the full variable domain: DGGITQSPKYLFRKEGQNVTLSCEQNLNHDAMYWYRQDPGQGLRLIYYSQIVNDFQKGDIAEGYSVSREKKESFPLTVTSAQKNPTAFYLCASRTGVSPLHFGNGTRLTVT.

The CDR3 spells CSALGQGYTEAFF. The CDR3 nucleotides read TGCAGCGCCTTAGGACAGGGCTACACTGAAGCTTTCTTT. The rearrangement links TRBV29-1 to TRBJ1-1; 8 bases are a match to TRBD1. From germline, CDR1 is SQVTM and CDR2 ANQGSEA. J was trimmed by 3 bases and V by 7 bases; bases with no gene match: 7. CDR3 size: 13 residues.

V gene TRBV30 combines with J gene TRBJ2-7, with D perhaps matching TRBD2 (5 bases). This CDR3 has 15 residues. Deletions cut 4 bases from V and 0 bases from J, with 16 bases between. Germline loops: CDR1 GTSNPN, CDR2 SVGIG (reference sequence). In nucleotides, the CDR3 is TGTGCCTGGATGAACCCGGGAAAGGCCTCCTACGAGCAGTACTTC. Protein: CAWMNPGKASYEQYF.

V is TRBV28 and J is TRBJ1-4, with 7 bases matching TRBD1. This CDR3 contains 15 residues. Germline CDR1 reads MDHEN; CDR2 reads SYDVKM. V shed 3 bases, J shed 5 bases, and the junction held 6 bases outside the gene matches. The chain's CDR3 is CASSLLSRGNEKLFF. In DNA, the CDR3 is TGTGCCAGCAGTTTGCTGTCCAGGGGGAATGAAAAACTGTTTTTT.

CDR3 amino acids: CASSPPTSGGRNEQFF. The DNA for the CDR3 is TGTGCCAGCTCACCACCGACTAGCGGGGGGCGCAATGAGCAGTTCTTC. The chain combines TRBV18 with TRBJ2-1; TRBD2 matches at 13 bases. V lost 0 bases, J lost 6 bases, and 2 bases stayed unmatched. This CDR3 is 16 amino acids long. The V gene's germline CDR1 is KGHSH and CDR2 LQKENI.

To note about this clone: Other DNA sequences from this sample encode an identical CDR3 as well. The rearrangement joins TRBV5-6 to TRBJ2-2; 8 nucleotides agree with TRBD1. CDR3 length: 15 amino acids. Germline values: CDR1 SGHDT, CDR2 YYEEEE. V lost 1 base to trimming and J lost 1 base; unmatched junction nucleotides: 0. In DNA, the CDR3 is TGTGCCAGCAGCTTGACAGGGGGGAACACCGGGGAGCTGTTTTTT. Amino acid sequence: CASSLTGGNTGELFF.

This clone came up a few times. The gene calls are TRBV7-9 and TRBJ1-2; TRBD1 matches at 7 bases. After removal of 4 bases from V and 4 bases from J, the junction contained 9 bases not matched to a gene. Germline assignment: CDR1 SEHNR and CDR2 FQNEAQ (reference sequence). CDR3 length equals 15 residues. CDR3 loop: CASSYRGERAYGYTF. As DNA, the CDR3 is TGTGCCAGCAGCTACAGGGGTGAGCGCGCCTATGGCTACACCTTC.

The V call is TRBV30, the J call TRBJ2-2, with 9 bases identical to TRBD1. CDR1 GTSNPN and CDR2 SVGIG come from the germline V gene (reference sequence). J was trimmed by 5 bases and V by 2 bases; bases with no gene match: 9. This CDR3 spans 16 amino acids. CDR3 sequence reads: CAWSTPGTGQTGELFF. CDR3 in DNA: TGTGCCTGGAGTACCCCCGGGACAGGGCAAACCGGGGAGCTGTTTTTT.

This clone was counted only a few times. The chain couples TRBV5-4 to TRBJ1-4; no firm D call. V gave up 3 bases and J gave up 4 bases, with 13 bases separating them. CDR1 and CDR2 from the germline V gene are SGHNT and YYREEE (reference sequence). The CDR3 covers 15 residues. For the CDR3, the DNA is TGTGCCAGCAGCTCACCGACTGACGATAATGAAAAACTGTTTTTT. Translated, it gives CASSSPTDDNEKLFF. Drawing the rest from reference TRBV5-4 and TRBJ1-4, the complete variable domain is ETGVTQSPTHLIKTRGQQVTLRCSSQSGHNTVSWYQQALGQGPQFIFQYYREEENGRGNFPPRFSGLQFPNYSSELNVNALELDDSALYLCASSSPTDDNEKLFFGSGTQLSVL.

The chain has TRBV5-1 and TRBJ2-7; 9 bases match TRBD1. V shed 4 bases and J 2 bases; nucleotides not matched to a gene: 7. The V gene's germline CDR1 is SGHRS and CDR2 YFSETQ. The CDR3 has 15 residues. CDR3 sequence: CASSGRDRATYEQYF. The CDR3 coding sequence is TGCGCCAGCAGCGGCCGGGACAGGGCTACCTACGAGCAGTACTTC.